This T cell receptor beta chain appears in the sequencing data of a study of blood T cell repertoires in COVID-19. Across the whole study: Material from acute and convalescent COVID-19 was sourced from the United States, Italy and Spain.

Original handling: It was from reference gene primer amplification that nucleated cell counts were estimated. Profiling relied on immunoSEQ multiplex PCR, and the TCRdb table lists in-frame clones only, not all of them. For V, J and clone size, that table is used; D and trimming come from the DNA. The sample comprises 200,000 to 250,000 clones, roughly 88% of which are singletons, and roughly 15% rests with the top ten. Adults between about 18 and 95 years of age took part from 20 to 25 US areas. Cohorts were based on clinical histories the participants reported. This CDR3 spans 14 amino acids. Germline V gene data show CDR1 as MNHEY and CDR2 as SMNVEV (reference sequence). Trimming took 5 bases from V and 2 from J; bases not matched to a gene: 6.

The sequence was obtained from a woman between 45 and 65 years old with acute COVID-19. Sequenced: PBMCs or T cells enriched from blood (not recorded which). The chain combines TRBV27 with TRBJ2-7, with 7 nucleotides matching TRBD1. In DNA form, the CDR3 reads TGTGCCAGCAGTGGGGGACAGCCTCCCTACGAGCAGTACTTC. This encodes CASSGGQPPYEQYF.